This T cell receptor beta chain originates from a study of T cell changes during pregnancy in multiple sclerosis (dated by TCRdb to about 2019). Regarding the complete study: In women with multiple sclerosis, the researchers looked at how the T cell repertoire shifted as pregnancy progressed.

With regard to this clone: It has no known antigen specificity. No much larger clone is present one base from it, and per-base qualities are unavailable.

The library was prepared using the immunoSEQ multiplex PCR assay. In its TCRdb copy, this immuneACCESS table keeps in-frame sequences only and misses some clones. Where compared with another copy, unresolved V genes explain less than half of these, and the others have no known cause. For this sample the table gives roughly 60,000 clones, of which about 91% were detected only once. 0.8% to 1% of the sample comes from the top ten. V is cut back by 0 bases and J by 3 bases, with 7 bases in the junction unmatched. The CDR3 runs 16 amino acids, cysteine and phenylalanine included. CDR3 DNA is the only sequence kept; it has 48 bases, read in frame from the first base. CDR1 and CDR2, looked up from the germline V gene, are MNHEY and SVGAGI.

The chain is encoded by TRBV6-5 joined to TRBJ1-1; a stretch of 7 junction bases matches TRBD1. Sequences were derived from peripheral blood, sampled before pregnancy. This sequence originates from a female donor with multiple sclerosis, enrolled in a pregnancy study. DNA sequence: TGTGCCAGCAGTTACTCGTGGGACAGATTCTACACTGAAGCTTTCTTT. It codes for CASSYSWDRFYTEAFF.